Shown below are 32 T cell receptor beta chains from a single sample sequenced in a study of blood T cell repertoires in COVID-19. Measured with immunoSEQ multiplex PCR; TCRdb has only the in-frame clones, and not every one. The repertoire includes about 200,000 clones, about 90% of them detected once, and 0.6% to 1% sits in the top ten. The sample was peripheral blood. The receptor set was obtained from a woman in her 70s with acute or convalescent COVID-19.

The V gene is TRBV5-6, the J gene TRBJ1-2; 7 nucleotides line up with TRBD1. This CDR3 comprises 16 residues. The trim removed 0 bases at V and 3 bases at J, leaving 8 bases unmatched. Germline V gene data show CDR1 as SGHDT and CDR2 as YYEEEE. CDR3: CASSLERQGRDYGYTF. The DNA for the CDR3 is TGTGCCAGCAGCTTGGAGAGACAGGGTAGGGACTATGGCTACACCTTC.

The rearrangement uses TRBV2 and TRBJ1-5, with 7 bases aligning to TRBD1. CDR1 and CDR2 (germline): SNHLY, FYNNEI. The CDR3 contains 15 residues. V lost 5 bases and J lost 0; bases outside the gene matches: 4. The CDR3 here is CASSTEGASNQPQHF. The CDR3 DNA is TGTGCCAGCAGTACCGAGGGGGCTAGCAATCAGCCCCAGCATTTT.

The chain is built from TRBV5-1 and TRBJ1-1; weak D call: TRBD1 (5 bases). V dropped 4 bases and J dropped 1 base, with 8 bases sitting between them. The germline CDR1 and CDR2 sequences are SGHRS and YFSETQ. The CDR3 has 13 amino acids. The CDR3 sequence is CASSQGGNTEAFF. The CDR3 nucleotides are TGCGCCAGCAGCCAGGGCGGGAACACTGAAGCTTTCTTT.

The J gene is TRBJ2-2, the V gene TRBV7-6; D remains unclear. The CDR3 loop spans 15 amino acids. Germline CDR1 is SGHVS and CDR2 is FNYEAQ. V lost 5 bases to trimming and J lost 4 bases, with 14 bases between them. The CDR3 bases are TGTGCCAGCAGCCCCTACGAGAGAAGCACCGGGGAGCTGTTTTTT. It yields the protein CASSPYERSTGELFF.

The J gene is TRBJ1-3, the V gene TRBV12-5; no definite D call. The CDR3 runs to 14 residues. Germline CDR1 and CDR2: LGHNT and FRNRAP. The germline V and J ends were trimmed by 7 bases and 0 bases, with 10 bases remaining between them. CDR3 amino acids: CASVYSLSGNTIYF. The CDR3 bases are TGTGCTAGTGTATACAGCCTCTCTGGAAACACCATATATTTT.

This chain links TRBV6-5 with TRBJ1-1; 9 nucleotides agree with TRBD1. The CDR3 consists of 14 residues. With V trimmed by 7 bases and J by 4 bases, 7 bases remained unmatched. From germline, CDR1 is MNHEY and CDR2 SVGAGI. Here the CDR3 reads CASNRDRVATEAFF. CDR3 nucleotide sequence: TGTGCCAGCAACCGGGACAGGGTAGCCACTGAAGCTTTCTTT.

The gene calls are TRBV19 and TRBJ1-3, with D tentatively TRBD1 (6 bases). Trimming pared 6 bases from V and 8 bases from J, leaving 23 bases between. CDR3 length: 16 amino acids. CDR1 is LNHDA and CDR2 is SQIVND in the germline V gene (reference sequence). The CDR3 DNA reads TGTGCCAGTAGCATCTCCGGCAGGGGCCTCGGGGACACCATATATTTT. As protein: CASSISGRGLGDTIYF.

The chain uses TRBV3-1 (or the pseudogene TRBV3-2) and TRBJ1-3; 7 bases agree with TRBD1. With V trimmed by 1 base and J by 2 bases, 5 bases remained unmatched. CDR1 and CDR2 from the germline V gene are LGHDT and YNNKEL (reference sequence). The CDR3 sequence is 16 residues long. The CDR3 reads CASSQGQGGPGNTIYF. The DNA of the CDR3 is TGTGCCAGCAGCCAAGGACAGGGTGGACCTGGAAACACCATATATTTT.

This rearrangement joins TRBV4-2 to TRBJ2-3; no clear D gene. V dropped 0 bases and J dropped 1 base, with 8 bases sitting between them. Germline assignment: CDR1 LGHNA and CDR2 YNFKEQ. The CDR3 is 15 residues long. The CDR3 spells CASSQDHIGTDTQYF. CDR3 nucleotide sequence: TGTGCCAGCAGCCAAGACCATATAGGCACAGATACGCAGTATTTT.

The chain is built from TRBV5-6 and TRBJ2-1; 9 bases align to TRBD2. The junction had 9 bases not matched to a gene; V was cut back by 1 base and J by 7 bases. The V gene's germline CDR1 is SGHDT and CDR2 YYEEEE. The CDR3 extends over 16 amino acids. CDR3 bases: TGTGCCAGCAGCTTGAGGTTTAGGCGGGAGGGGAATGAGCAGTTCTTC. It yields the protein CASSLRFRREGNEQFF.

The chain carries TRBV9 and TRBJ1-3, with D possibly TRBD1 on 5 matching bases. V was pared by 0 bases and J by 0 bases, with 13 bases between. The CDR3 consists of 17 residues. From germline, CDR1 is SGDLS and CDR2 YYNGEE. Here the CDR3 reads CASSVGGAASSGNTIYF. The CDR3 DNA reads as TGTGCCAGCAGCGTAGGGGGCGCGGCTAGCTCTGGAAACACCATATATTTT. The full variable domain, in which reference TRBV9 and TRBJ1-3 provide the parts outside the CDR3, is DSGVTQTPKHLITATGQRVTLRCSPRSGDLSVYWYQQSLDQGLQFLIQYYNGEERAKGNILERFSAQQFPDLHSELNLSSLELGDSALYFCASSVGGAASSGNTIYFGEGSWLTVV.

This clone was seen a few times. The V gene is TRBV1, the J gene TRBJ1-4; the table's TRBD1 call for D was not verified on the DNA. TRBV1 is a listed pseudogene. This CDR3 is 14 amino acids long. CDR3 nucleotides: TGCACCAGCAAGGTCCTACAGGGGAATGAAAAACTGTTTTTT. It encodes CTSKVLQGNEKLFF.

This clone was observed a single time. The rearrangement links TRBV19 to TRBJ2-3, with D uncertain. CDR1 is LNHDA, CDR2 SQIVND, per germline (reference sequence). CDR3 length: 13 residues. With 5 bases removed from V and 2 bases from J, the gap between germline ends came to 8 bases. The CDR3 loop is CASSYTITDTQYF. In DNA form, the CDR3 reads TGTGCCAGTAGTTACACCATCACAGATACGCAGTATTTT.

The chain joins TRBV3-1 (or the pseudogene TRBV3-2) to TRBJ2-7; 10 bases map to TRBD1. This CDR3 has 16 amino acids. CDR1 LGHDT and CDR2 YNNKEL come from the germline V gene (reference sequence). Trimming cost V 0 bases and J 0 bases; bases outside gene matches: 2. CDR3 in DNA: TGTGCCAGCAGCCAAGATCGGACAGGGGGCTCCTACGAGCAGTACTTC. This sequence encodes CASSQDRTGGSYEQYF.

The chain has TRBV7-2 and TRBJ2-5, with a weak D call TRBD1 (6 bases). The germline V and J ends were trimmed by 0 bases and 2 bases, with 13 bases remaining between them. Germline CDR1 reads SGHTA; CDR2 reads FQGNSA. This CDR3 has 16 residues. The CDR3 coding sequence is TGTGCCAGCAGCTTAGCGGCAGGGGCAAAACAAGAGACCCAGTACTTC. Translating gives CASSLAAGAKQETQYF.

The chain links TRBV9 to TRBJ1-1; no reliable D call. The V gene lost 0 bases and the J gene lost 5 bases, with 14 bases spanning the gap. This CDR3 contains 15 residues. Germline lookup yields CDR1 SGDLS and CDR2 YYNGEE. CDR3 loop: CASSVGAVSGTEAFF. In DNA form, the CDR3 reads TGTGCCAGCAGCGTAGGGGCGGTGTCGGGAACTGAAGCTTTCTTT. Full variable domain (outside the CDR3, taken from reference TRBV9 and TRBJ1-1): DSGVTQTPKHLITATGQRVTLRCSPRSGDLSVYWYQQSLDQGLQFLIQYYNGEERAKGNILERFSAQQFPDLHSELNLSSLELGDSALYFCASSVGAVSGTEAFFGQGTRLTVV.

DNA for the CDR3: TGTGCCGGTCGTCATGGCAGGTGGTCCTATAATTCACCCCTCCACTTT. This translates into CAGRHGRWSYNSPLHF. J is TRBJ1-6 and V is TRBV21-1; TRBD1, the D gene given by the table, was not confirmed from the DNA. TRBV21-1 is deemed a pseudogene. The CDR3 has 16 amino acids.

The rearrangement joins TRBV11-2 to TRBJ2-7; D not certain. Germline CDR1 reads SGHAT; CDR2 reads FQNNGV. Trimming removed 2 bases at V and 2 bases at J, with 4 bases between. This CDR3 has 12 residues. The CDR3: CASSLSTYEQYF. The CDR3 DNA reads TGTGCCAGCAGCTTATCCACCTACGAGCAGTACTTC.

The chain has TRBV3-1 (or the pseudogene TRBV3-2) and TRBJ2-7; the match to TRBD2 covers 10 bases. Unmatched junction bases numbered 1, after V lost 5 bases and J lost 0 bases. Germline CDR1 and CDR2: LGHDT and YNNKEL (reference sequence). The CDR3 is 14 residues long. The CDR3 region is CASSASGSSYEQYF. The CDR3 DNA is TGTGCCAGCAGCGCTAGCGGGAGCTCCTACGAGCAGTACTTC.

The rearrangement uses TRBV2 and TRBJ1-2; 8 nucleotides agree with TRBD1. From germline, CDR1 is SNHLY and CDR2 FYNNEI. This CDR3 is built from 13 residues. The ends lost 6 bases at V and 5 bases at J; junction bases unmatched: 5. Here the CDR3 reads CASSQGQEYGYTF. The DNA of the CDR3 is TGTGCCAGCAGCCAGGGACAGGAGTATGGCTACACCTTC.

This clone was picked up a small number of times. The chain recombines TRBV3-1 (or the pseudogene TRBV3-2) with TRBJ1-2; TRBD1 is a possible D gene (5 bases). Deletions cut 0 bases from V and 6 bases from J, with 11 bases between. Germline V lookup: CDR1 LGHDT, CDR2 YNNKEL (reference sequence). There are 14 residues in the CDR3. The CDR3 DNA sequence: TGTGCCAGCAGCCAAGACTGGCAGGGCCATGGCTACACCTTC. The encoded protein is CASSQDWQGHGYTF.

J is TRBJ2-7 and V is TRBV6-5, with 7 bases matching TRBD1. The V gene's germline CDR1 is MNHEY and CDR2 SVGAGI. V dropped 5 bases and J dropped 2; count of bases not matched to a gene: 3. There are 13 residues in the CDR3. This chain's CDR3 is CASSPTGPYEQYF. The DNA of the CDR3 is TGTGCCAGCAGTCCGACAGGGCCCTACGAGCAGTACTTC.

Notes on this clone: One junction end disagrees with the germline gene, perhaps due to a read error. This rearrangement joins TRBV18 to TRBJ2-3; TRBD2 aligns across 12 bases. CDR1 is KGHSH, CDR2 LQKENI, per germline. CDR3 size: 14 residues. Here the CDR3 reads CASSPLAGGDTQYF. CDR3 bases: TGTGCCAGCTCCCCACTAGCGGGAGGAGATACGCAGTATTTT.

This clone has just a few counts. The chain employs TRBV25-1 and TRBJ1-1, with D unclear. This CDR3 has 13 residues. V was shortened by 6 bases and J by 4 bases, with 12 bases between the two germline ends. Germline values: CDR1 MGHDK, CDR2 SYGVNS. CDR3 protein: CASRRLLGTEAFF. CDR3 in DNA: TGTGCCAGCAGGAGACTGCTCGGCACTGAAGCTTTCTTT.

The rearrangement joins TRBV6-2 or TRBV6-3 to TRBJ2-3; 7 bases are shared with TRBD2. CDR1 is MNHEY, CDR2 SVGEGT, per germline. The V and J ends lost 6 bases and 1 base, in that order; junction bases with no gene match: 10. This CDR3 contains 16 residues. The CDR3 protein is CASSDILAGRTDTQYF. CDR3 nucleotide sequence: TGTGCCAGCAGCGATATATTAGCGGGCCGCACAGATACGCAGTATTTT.

The genes are TRBV10-2 and TRBJ2-3; 12 bases are shared with TRBD2. The trim removed 6 bases at V and 5 bases at J, leaving 9 bases unmatched. CDR1 is WSHSY, CDR2 SAAADI, per germline. CDR3 size: 16 residues. As DNA, the CDR3 is TGCGCCAGCAGCAGGGGACTAGCGGGTTCAATAGATACGCAGTATTTT. Its translation is CASSRGLAGSIDTQYF.

The chain has TRBV2 and TRBJ1-6, with unresolved D. The CDR3 covers 13 residues. With 6 bases removed from V and 8 bases from J, the gap between germline ends came to 11 bases. CDR1 is SNHLY, CDR2 FYNNEI, per germline. This chain's CDR3 is CASRPGWDSPLHF. In nucleotides, the CDR3 is TGTGCCAGCAGGCCGGGGTGGGATTCACCCCTCCACTTT.

The genes are TRBV19 and TRBJ2-7; D call uncertain. The V gene's germline CDR1 is LNHDA and CDR2 SQIVND (reference sequence). This CDR3 is 14 amino acids long. V lost 6 bases and J lost 5, with 17 bases in between. The CDR3 nucleotides read TGTGCCAGTAGATCAGGCCTTGACGTAAACGAGCAGTACTTC. Its protein product is CASRSGLDVNEQYF.

This clone was seen only a few times. The chain uses TRBV19 and TRBJ2-3; 10 positions match TRBD2. The J segment lost 1 base and the V segment lost 4 bases, leaving 8 bases of the junction unmatched. This CDR3 has 17 amino acids. Per the germline V gene, CDR1 is LNHDA and CDR2 is SQIVND (reference sequence). The CDR3 spells CASSTATSGWGTDTQYF. CDR3 nucleotides: TGTGCCAGTAGTACCGCGACTAGCGGGTGGGGCACAGATACGCAGTATTTT. The full variable domain, with the rest looked up from reference TRBV19 and TRBJ2-3, is DGGITQSPKYLFRKEGQNVTLSCEQNLNHDAMYWYRQDPGQGLRLIYYSQIVNDFQKGDIAEGYSVSREKKESFPLTVTSAQKNPTAFYLCASSTATSGWGTDTQYFGPGTRLTVL.

This chain joins TRBV6-6 and TRBJ2-7, with 9 bases that match TRBD1. The trim removed 6 bases at V and 0 bases at J, leaving 9 bases unmatched. Looked up from germline, CDR1 is MNHNY and CDR2 is SVGAGI (reference sequence). The CDR3 contains 16 residues. CDR3 sequence reads: CASRDYGTGPSYEQYF. In DNA, the CDR3 is TGTGCCAGCAGGGACTACGGGACAGGGCCCTCCTACGAGCAGTACTTC.

The chain employs TRBV28 and TRBJ1-1; D gene ambiguous. CDR1 MDHEN and CDR2 SYDVKM come from the germline V gene. CDR3 length: 13 amino acids. Trimming pared 2 bases from V and 4 bases from J, leaving 8 bases between. For the CDR3, the DNA is TGTGCCAGCAGTTTACGGCGGAGCACTGAAGCTTTCTTT. Its protein product is CASSLRRSTEAFF.

This clone was observed a few times. The J gene is TRBJ2-7, the V gene TRBV5-1; D is possibly TRBD1 (6 bases). V was clipped by 4 bases and J by 2 bases, with 16 bases between them. This CDR3 region has 15 residues. Germline V gene data show CDR1 as SGHRS and CDR2 as YFSETQ. The DNA for the CDR3 is TGCGCCAGCAGCCCAAATCCAGGGGCGCCCTACGAGCAGTACTTC. Its protein is CASSPNPGAPYEQYF.